This T cell receptor beta chain was recorded in a study of blood T cell repertoires in COVID-19. Turning to the study itself: Samples representing acute and convalescent COVID-19 were sourced from the United States, Italy and Spain. Sample material is recorded as cDNA or gDNA derived from T cells, B-cell-depleted T cells, or PBMCs.

How the authors handled the data: Reference gene primer amplification gave estimated nucleated cell counts. The assay was immunoSEQ multiplex PCR, and TCRdb's table has in-frame clones only and misses some. The DNA gave D and trimming, while V, J and clone size come from that table. The profile covers fewer than 250,000 clones, with about 86% appearing a single time and 2% to 2.5% taken by the ten largest. This receptor was obtained from a woman between 50 and 59 years old with acute or convalescent COVID-19. Sequencing was carried out using peripheral blood.

DNA for the CDR3: TGCGCCAGCAGCTTGTATGCAGGAACCCAAGAGACCCAGTACTTC. Its protein product is CASSLYAGTQETQYF. The chain is built from TRBV5-1 and TRBJ2-5; D unresolved. This CDR3 contains 15 residues. V lost 1 base and J lost 1, with 11 bases in between. Germline V CDR1 and CDR2: SGHRS, YFSETQ. The variable domain in full, completed from reference TRBV5-1 and TRBJ2-5, reads KAGVTQTPRYLIKTRGQQVTLSCSPISGHRSVSWYQQTPGQGLQFLFEYFSETQRNKGNFPGRFSGRQFSNSRSEMNVSTLELGDSALYLCASSLYAGTQETQYFGPGTRLLVL.